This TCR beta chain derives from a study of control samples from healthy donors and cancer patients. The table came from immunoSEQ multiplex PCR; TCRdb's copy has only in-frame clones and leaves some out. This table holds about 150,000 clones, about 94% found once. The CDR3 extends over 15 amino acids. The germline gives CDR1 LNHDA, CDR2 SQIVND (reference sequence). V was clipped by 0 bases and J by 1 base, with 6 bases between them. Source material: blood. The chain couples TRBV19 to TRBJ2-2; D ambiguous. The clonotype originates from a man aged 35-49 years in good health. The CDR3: CASSIDRQNTGELFF. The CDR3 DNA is TGTGCCAGTAGTATAGATCGACAGAACACCGGGGAGCTGTTTTTT.